This T cell receptor (beta chain) is drawn from a study of T cell responses to AZD1222 COVID-19 vaccine. The study, taken as a whole, reports: Baseline serostatus was positive in only a handful of AZD1222 recipients.

With respect to this clone: Antigen unknown.

Here immunoSEQ multiplex PCR was the method, and the copy in TCRdb shows in-frame clones only, minus some. The sample shows fewer than 85,000 clones, about 88% of them seen only once. This CDR3 is built from 14 residues. V shed 5 bases, J shed 6 bases, and the junction held 7 bases outside the gene matches. The germline V gene has CDR1 PRHDT and CDR2 FYEKMQ (reference sequence). This sequence was found in an adult in good health. The source was peripheral blood, collected on day 0 of AZD1222 vaccination. The chain combines TRBV13 with TRBJ2-1; the match to TRBD1 covers 7 bases. The CDR3 DNA reads TGTGCCAGCAGCATAAGGGACAGACTCAATGAGCAGTTCTTC. The encoded protein is CASSIRDRLNEQFF.